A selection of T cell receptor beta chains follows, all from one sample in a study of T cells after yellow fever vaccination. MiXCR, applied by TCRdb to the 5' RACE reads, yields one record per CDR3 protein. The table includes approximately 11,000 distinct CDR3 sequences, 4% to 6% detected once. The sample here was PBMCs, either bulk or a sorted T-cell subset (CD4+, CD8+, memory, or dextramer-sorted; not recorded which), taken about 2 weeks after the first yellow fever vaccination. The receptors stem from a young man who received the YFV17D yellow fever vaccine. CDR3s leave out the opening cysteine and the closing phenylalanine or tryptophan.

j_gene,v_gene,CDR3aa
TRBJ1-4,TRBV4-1,ASSLPYEKLF
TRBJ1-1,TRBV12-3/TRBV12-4,ASSLTATEAF
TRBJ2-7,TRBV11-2,ASRDARTGNYEQY
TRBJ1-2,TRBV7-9,ASSRDLKGYT
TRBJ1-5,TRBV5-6,AIGGCNQPQH
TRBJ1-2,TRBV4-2,ASSQDGRVQT
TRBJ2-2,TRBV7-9,ASSYRAANTGELF
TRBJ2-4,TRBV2,ASSARSGHNIQY
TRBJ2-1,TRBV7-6,ASSARTSGRTF
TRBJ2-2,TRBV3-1,ATSKDLAGGETGELF
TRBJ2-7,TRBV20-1,SANIPGFGEQY
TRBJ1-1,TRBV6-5,ASSLLGTPFNTEAF
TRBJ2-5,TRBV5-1,ASSPWGEETQY
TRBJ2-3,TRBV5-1,ASSLDRITDTQY
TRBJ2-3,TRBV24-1,ATRGQGTDTQY
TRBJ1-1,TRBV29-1,SVRDSSFTEAF
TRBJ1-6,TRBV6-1,ASSAQGANPPLH
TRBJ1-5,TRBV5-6,AISPGRGGLGNQPQH
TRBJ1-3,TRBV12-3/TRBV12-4,ASSSPLDRGNTIY
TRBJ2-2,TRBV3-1,ACSKLSGPANTGELF
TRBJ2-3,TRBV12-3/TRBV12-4,ASSLLLAGDTQY
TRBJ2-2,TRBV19,ASSIDPGHTATGELF
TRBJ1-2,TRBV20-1,SARVEGGGYT
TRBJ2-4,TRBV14,ASSQLTGGSDIQY
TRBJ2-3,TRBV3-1,ASSQNTDTQY
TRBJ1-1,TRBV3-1,ASSPLAGRNTEAF
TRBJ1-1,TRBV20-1,CARVGGPNTEAF
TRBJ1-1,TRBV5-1,ASSRGQPNTEAF
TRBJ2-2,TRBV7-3,ASSLTDGGELF
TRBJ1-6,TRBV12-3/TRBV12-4,ASSSSSYNSPLH
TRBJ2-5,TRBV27,ASSGLAGGQETQY
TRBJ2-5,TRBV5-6,ASSTPGTGETQY
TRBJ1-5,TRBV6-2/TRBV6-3,ASSKSYSNQPQH